Below, 16 T cell receptor beta chains from the same sample are listed, as sequenced in a study of blood T cell repertoires in COVID-19. Repertoires were generated with immunoSEQ multiplex PCR, while TCRdb's copy carries only in-frame clones and drops some. The repertoire holds fewer than 150,000 clones, with 70% to 90% as singletons. The sample comprised peripheral blood. Receptor source: a man between 50 and 59 years old with acute or convalescent COVID-19.

This clone was observed once. The chain uses TRBV19 and TRBJ1-2; 9 bases are a match to TRBD1. Germline CDR1 LNHDA, CDR2 SQIVND (reference sequence). This CDR3 region has 13 residues. The V segment lost 5 bases and the J segment 4 bases; nucleotides outside the gene matches: 2. For the CDR3, the DNA is TGTGCCAGTAGTTTACAGGGGGCCTATGGCTACACCTTC. Translated, it gives CASSLQGAYGYTF.

This clone occurred once. The chain carries TRBV5-1 and TRBJ1-3, with D uncertain. V shed 0 bases and J shed 0 bases, with 7 bases lying between them. Germline CDR1 and CDR2: SGHRS and YFSETQ. CDR3 length: 15 amino acids. The DNA of the CDR3 is TGCGCCAGCAGCTTGGACAACCCCTCTGGAAACACCATATATTTT. This sequence encodes CASSLDNPSGNTIYF.

The chain recombines TRBV10-2 with TRBJ1-5; D is ambiguous. Deletions cut 3 bases from V and 2 bases from J, with 8 bases between. The CDR3 covers 14 residues. In germline, CDR1 is WSHSY, CDR2 SAAADI. The CDR3 nucleotides read TGCGCCAGCAGTGAAGGCGGGGGCAATCAGCCCCAGCATTTT. It encodes CASSEGGGNQPQHF.

The rearrangement joins TRBV18 to TRBJ2-1; D is unresolved. CDR3 length: 14 amino acids. CDR1 and CDR2 (germline): KGHSH, LQKENI. V shed 3 bases and J shed 0 bases, with 6 bases lying between them. In DNA form, the CDR3 reads TGTGCCAGCTCACCGAGGAGCTCCTACAATGAGCAGTTCTTC. This gives the protein CASSPRSSYNEQFF.

This clone was detected once. The chain joins TRBV4-1 to TRBJ1-1, with D perhaps matching TRBD1 (6 bases). V was pared by 2 bases and J by 1 base, with 17 bases between. CDR3 length: 17 residues. Per germline, CDR1 MGHRA and CDR2 YSYEKL. The CDR3 nucleotides are TGCGCCAGCAGCCAATGGTCAGGGGCCTACTCGAACACTGAAGCTTTCTTT. It is translated as CASSQWSGAYSNTEAFF.

The CDR3 DNA sequence: TGTGCCAGCAGCTTAGGCTCAGGGGGACCGAAAGGAGAAAAACTGTTTTTT. Protein: CASSLGSGGPKGEKLFF. The gene calls are TRBV11-3 and TRBJ1-4, with 7 bases identical to TRBD1. Per germline, CDR1 SGHNT and CDR2 YENEEA. V gave up 1 base and J gave up 8 bases; unmatched junction bases: 13. The CDR3 sequence is 17 residues long.

V and J are TRBV21-1 and TRBJ2-7; TRBD1 was called by the table and not checked on the DNA. TRBV21-1 is termed a pseudogene. The CDR3 is 14 amino acids. CDR3 coding DNA: TGTGCCAGCAGCATGAGGACAGACTCCTACGAGCAGTACTTC. Amino acids: CASSMRTDSYEQYF.

The chain links TRBV6-5 to TRBJ2-7; the D gene is possibly TRBD1 (6 bases). V lost 0 bases, J lost 6 bases, and 15 bases lay in between. Germline V gives CDR1 MNHEY, CDR2 SVGAGI. This CDR3 has 15 amino acids. The CDR3 spells CASSYSITGSVEQYF. Written as DNA, the CDR3 is TGTGCCAGCAGTTACTCGATCACAGGGTCTGTCGAGCAGTACTTC.

This chain uses TRBV24-1 with TRBJ2-7, with 8 bases lining up with TRBD1. The CDR3 covers 14 residues. The trim removed 5 bases at V and 4 bases at J, leaving 6 bases unmatched. Germline CDR1 KGHDR, CDR2 SFDVKD. The CDR3 bases are TGTGCCACCAGTGCAGGGGGCGCTGGGTACGAGCAGTACTTC. It yields the protein CATSAGGAGYEQYF.

The chain employs TRBV9 and TRBJ2-7, with 8 bases aligning to TRBD2. The V gene end was trimmed by 4 bases and the J gene end by 2 bases; junction bases not matched to a gene: 5. This CDR3 region has 14 residues. From germline, CDR1 is SGDLS and CDR2 YYNGEE. CDR3 amino acids: CASSPGGATYEQYF. The CDR3 bases are TGTGCCAGCAGCCCCGGGGGGGCTACCTACGAGCAGTACTTC.

The table lists this clone with a count of one. This chain uses TRBV3-1 (or the pseudogene TRBV3-2) with TRBJ1-3; 7 bases map to TRBD1. V was pared by 3 bases and J by 4 bases, with 6 bases of the junction left unmatched. CDR3 length: 15 residues. The V gene's germline CDR1 is LGHDT and CDR2 YNNKEL (reference sequence). Here the CDR3 DNA reads TGTGCCAGCAGCCAGGAGGGGGCTTCGGGAAACACCATATATTTT. Translating gives CASSQEGASGNTIYF.

This rearrangement joins TRBV6-5 to TRBJ1-2; TRBD1 might be the D (6 bases). The CDR3 extends over 15 amino acids. V dropped 4 bases and J dropped 4 bases, with 16 bases sitting between them. Germline loops: CDR1 MNHEY, CDR2 SVGAGI. The CDR3 sequence is CASSLRAGEGYGYTF. The CDR3 DNA is TGTGCCAGCAGTTTACGAGCAGGGGAGGGCTATGGCTACACCTTC.

V is TRBV5-1 and J is TRBJ1-5; a possible D gene is TRBD1 (6 bases). The CDR3 runs 15 residues. Germline CDR1 SGHRS, CDR2 YFSETQ. Trimming stripped 2 bases from V and 4 bases from J, with 13 bases between. CDR3 loop: CASSFGGGGNQPQHF. The CDR3 region has the DNA TGCGCCAGCAGCTTCGGAGGGGGAGGGAATCAGCCCCAGCATTTT. Drawing the rest from reference TRBV5-1 and TRBJ1-5, the complete variable domain is KAGVTQTPRYLIKTRGQQVTLSCSPISGHRSVSWYQQTPGQGLQFLFEYFSETQRNKGNFPGRFSGRQFSNSRSEMNVSTLELGDSALYLCASSFGGGGNQPQHFGDGTRLSIL.

Comments on this clone: Other DNA sequences from this sample encode an identical CDR3 as well. This chain joins TRBV11-3 and TRBJ2-3; 10 bases line up with TRBD2. Germline CDR1 reads SGHNT; CDR2 reads YENEEA. The CDR3 contains 14 residues. J lost 7 bases, V lost 5 bases, and 6 bases had no gene match. The CDR3 DNA reads TGTGCCAGCAGCCCCGGACTAGCGGTAAATACGCAGTATTTT. Residues: CASSPGLAVNTQYF.

CDR3 coding DNA: TGTGCCAGCAGCCCTGACAGGGGAGATCAGCCCCAGCATTTT. The encoded protein is CASSPDRGDQPQHF. The V and J genes are TRBV28 and TRBJ1-5; 8 nucleotides match TRBD1. The CDR3 length is 14 residues. The ends lost 6 bases at V and 5 bases at J; junction bases unmatched: 6. Per the germline V gene, CDR1 is MDHEN and CDR2 is SYDVKM. The full variable domain, in which reference TRBV28 and TRBJ1-5 provide the parts outside the CDR3, is DVKVTQSSRYLVKRTGEKVFLECVQDMDHENMFWYRQDPGLGLRLIYFSYDVKMKEKGDIPEGYSVSREKKERFSLILESASTNQTSMYLCASSPDRGDQPQHFGDGTRLSIL.

This clone was counted a single time. This chain uses TRBV7-8 with TRBJ2-2, with TRBD2 matching 7 bases. The junction had 8 bases not matched to a gene; V was cut back by 5 bases and J by 5 bases. The CDR3 covers 15 residues. Per germline, CDR1 SGHVS and CDR2 FQNEAQ. For the CDR3, the DNA is TGTGCCAGCAGCACCGGGACGGGGGGTACCGGGGAGCTGTTTTTT. It specifies CASSTGTGGTGELFF.